This entry lists 6 T cell receptor beta chains sequenced from one sample in a study of T-cell memory formation after mild COVID-19. In TCRdb, the 5' RACE reads were re-called with MiXCR into one record per CDR3 protein. This table has over 70,000 distinct CDR3 sequences, around 13% appearing once. Source material: PBMCs or a T cell subset sorted from them (not recorded which). The receptors shown here come from an adult woman who had mild COVID-19 (a few samples of this study predate the infection). Cell type and time point are not known.

The J gene is TRBJ1-4, the V gene TRBV4-1; D not certain. The V gene's germline CDR1 is MGHRA and CDR2 YSYEKL. This CDR3 is 14 amino acids long. Trimming cost V 8 bases and J 8 bases, with 18 bases left between them. In DNA, the CDR3 is TGCGCCAGCTGCCGGACCGAAATAACCGAAAAACTGTTTTTT. This sequence encodes CASCRTEITEKLFF.

This clonotype was observed a few times. DNA of the CDR3: TGTGCCAGCGAATCAAGAGCCCTAGCGGTGCCCTACAATGAGCAGTTCTTC. Encoded protein: CASESRALAVPYNEQFF. The chain links TRBV2 to TRBJ2-1, with 7 bases aligning to TRBD2. CDR1 and CDR2 from the germline V gene are SNHLY and FYNNEI. This CDR3 has 17 residues. J was trimmed by 2 bases and V by 8 bases; bases with no gene match: 15.

V and J are TRBV24-1 and TRBJ2-1; D perhaps matches TRBD2 (6 bases). Germline CDR1 KGHDR, CDR2 SFDVKD. Trimming shortened V by 1 base and J by 3 bases, and 12 bases separated the two germline ends. The CDR3 runs 16 residues. CDR3: CATSDFNGGLYNEQFF. The CDR3 nucleotides read TGTGCCACCAGTGATTTTAACGGGGGTCTCTACAATGAGCAGTTCTTC.

This clonotype was recorded at least ten times. This chain connects TRBV20-1 to TRBJ1-5; TRBD1 might be the D (5 bases). V lost 6 bases and J lost 4, with 16 bases in between. The CDR3 consists of 14 residues. The V gene's germline CDR1 is DFQATT and CDR2 SNEGSKA (reference sequence). CDR3 region: CSALPLAGNQPQHF. The CDR3 nucleotides read TGCAGTGCCCTCCCACTCGCAGGGAATCAGCCCCAGCATTTT.

The chain has TRBV29-1 and TRBJ2-1; TRBD1 might be the D (5 bases). Looked up from germline, CDR1 is SQVTM and CDR2 is ANQGSEA. V was shortened by 0 bases and J by 4 bases, with 16 bases between the two germline ends. The CDR3 runs 16 residues. CDR3 nucleotide sequence: TGCAGCGTTGAAGATCCCCACCCGACAGTATACAATGAGCAGTTCTTC. Translated, it gives CSVEDPHPTVYNEQFF.

This clonotype was picked up a small number of times. The J gene is TRBJ1-1, the V gene TRBV7-9; the D is unclear. This CDR3 has 15 amino acids. Germline V gives CDR1 SEHNR, CDR2 FQNEAQ (reference sequence). V lost 1 base and J 5 bases, leaving 14 bases between the germline ends. The CDR3 is CASSLVGRVRTEAFF. DNA for the CDR3: TGTGCCAGCAGCTTAGTCGGAAGGGTGAGGACTGAAGCTTTCTTT.